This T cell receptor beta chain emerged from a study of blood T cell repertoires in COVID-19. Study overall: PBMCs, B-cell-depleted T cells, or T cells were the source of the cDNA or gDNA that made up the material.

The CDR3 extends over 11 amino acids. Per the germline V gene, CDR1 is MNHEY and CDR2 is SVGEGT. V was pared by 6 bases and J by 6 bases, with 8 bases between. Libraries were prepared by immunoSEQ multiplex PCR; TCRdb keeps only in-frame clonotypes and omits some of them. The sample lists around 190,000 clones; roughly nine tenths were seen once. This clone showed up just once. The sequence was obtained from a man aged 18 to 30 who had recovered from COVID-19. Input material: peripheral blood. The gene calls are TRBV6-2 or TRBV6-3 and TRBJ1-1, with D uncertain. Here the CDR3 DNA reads TGTGCCAGCAGCCGTACATCTGAAGCTTTCTTT. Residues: CASSRTSEAFF.